This TCR beta chain is from a study of CD8 T cells in Susac syndrome. Random hexamers were used to reverse transcribe 0.5 to 1 ug of RNA. TCRdb fed the immunoSEQ multiplex PCR reads into MiXCR, producing one record per CDR3 protein. The sample consists of some 180,000 distinct CDR3 sequences, over 75% of them appearing once. V lost 6 bases and J lost 4, with 9 bases in between. The CDR3 covers 12 residues. The germline V gene encodes CDR1 MDHEN and CDR2 SYDVKM. The TCR was taken from a human donor with Susac syndrome. The chain combines TRBV28 with TRBJ2-5; D call uncertain. Sequencing input: CD4+ T cells from PBMCs. The CDR3 nucleotides are TGTGCCAGCAGAGTGGGAACAGAGACCCAGTACTTC. This sequence encodes CASRVGTETQYF.